Following are 28 T cell receptor beta chains from one sample sequenced in a study of tumor and adjacent non-tumor tissue in lung cancer. The library came from three nested PCR rounds adapted from ARM-PCR protocols. TCRdb independently ran MiXCR on the multiplex PCR reads; one entry per CDR3 protein. This table holds approximately 100,000 distinct CDR3 sequences, roughly two thirds found once. This sample's RNA came from whole unsorted tissue. Distant lung tissue was collected more than 3 cm away from the tumor edge. The sample consisted of distant non-tumor lung tissue. All receptors derive from a man aged 25 to 45 with non-small cell lung cancer.

V is TRBV7-2 and J is TRBJ2-7; D is possibly TRBD2 (5 bases). The V end lost 7 bases, the J end lost 4 bases, and 20 bases lay between the germline ends. This CDR3 region has 15 residues. Germline V gene sequence: CDR1 SGHTA, CDR2 FQGNSA. Here the CDR3 reads CASNPGFSRQYEQYF. As DNA, the CDR3 is TGTGCCAGCAACCCGGGGTTCTCGCGGCAATACGAGCAGTACTTC.

This clonotype turned up a few times. This clone may be a read error of a much larger clone one base away. The V and J genes are TRBV7-8 and TRBJ2-3, with 7 bases identical to TRBD2. With V trimmed by 1 base and J by 7 bases, 8 bases remained unmatched. CDR3 length: 15 residues. Looked up from germline, CDR1 is SGHVS and CDR2 is FQNEAQ. CDR3 sequence reads: CASSLVLASTNTQYF. CDR3 in DNA: TGTGCCAGCAGCTTAGTACTAGCGAGTACAAATACGCAGTATTTT.

Comment on this clonotype: One end of the junction varies from germline; a read error may be responsible. The chain combines TRBV29-1 with TRBJ1-1, with no clear D. This CDR3 is built from 13 residues. The germline V gene has CDR1 SQVTM and CDR2 ANQGSEA. The CDR3 is CSVKDRGRGEAFF. The CDR3 DNA sequence: TGCAGCGTTAAAGACCGGGGTAGAGGTGAGGCTTTCTTT. Drawing the rest from reference TRBV29-1 and TRBJ1-1, the complete variable domain is SAVISQKPSRDICQRGTSLTIQCQVDSQVTMMFWYRQQPGQSLTLIATANQGSEATYESGFVIDKFPISRPNLTFSTLTVSNMSPEDSSIYLCSVKDRGRGEAFFGQGTRLTVV.

Details on this clonotype: A junction boundary mismatches the germline segment, possibly from a read error. This rearrangement joins TRBV20-1 to TRBJ2-1; 7 nucleotides align to TRBD2. CDR3 size: 15 residues. Germline-derived CDR1 and CDR2 are DFQATT and SNEGSKA (reference sequence). The CDR3 nucleotides read TGCAGTGCTAGACATAGCGGGCTCTCCTACAATGAGCAGATCTTC. It translates to CSARHSGLSYNEQIF.

The rearrangement joins TRBV2 to TRBJ2-3, with 10 bases identical to TRBD2. This CDR3 spans 15 amino acids. The V segment lost 9 bases and the J segment 2 bases; nucleotides outside the gene matches: 8. In germline, CDR1 is SNHLY, CDR2 FYNNEI. CDR3 region: CASNILAGPTDTQYF. Written as DNA, the CDR3 is TGTGCCAGTAATATACTAGCGGGACCCACAGATACGCAGTATTTT.

V gene TRBV5-1 combines with J gene TRBJ2-7; 7 nucleotides align to TRBD1. Unmatched junction bases numbered 13, after V lost 4 bases and J lost 3 bases. Germline loops: CDR1 SGHRS, CDR2 YFSETQ. This CDR3 spans 16 amino acids. CDR3 amino acids: CASSPRDREANYEQYF. DNA of the CDR3: TGCGCCAGCAGCCCCCGGGACAGAGAGGCGAACTACGAGCAGTACTTC.

As regards this clonotype: Compared with germline, one end of the junction differs, possibly owing to a read error. This chain uses TRBV12-3 or TRBV12-4 with TRBJ2-2; perhaps D is TRBD1 or TRBD2 (5 bases each). The CDR3 has 15 residues. The CDR3 region has the DNA TGTGCCAACAGTTTAGGGCAGGGAGTCACAGGGGAGCTGTTTTTT. This codes for CANSLGQGVTGELFF.

The chain carries TRBV19 and TRBJ1-5; 8 nucleotides line up with TRBD1. CDR1 is LNHDA, CDR2 SQIVND, per germline (reference sequence). J lost 5 bases, V lost 6 bases, and 6 bases had no gene match. The CDR3 is 14 amino acids. The CDR3 is CASRQGVLYQPQHF. The CDR3 DNA follows: TGTGCCAGTAGACAGGGGGTTCTGTATCAGCCCCAGCATTTT.

The chain is built from TRBV24-1 and TRBJ2-2; 11 nucleotides agree with TRBD2. The V gene's germline CDR1 is KGHDR and CDR2 SFDVKD. The CDR3 is 15 residues long. The V and J ends lost 9 bases and 6 bases, in that order; junction bases with no gene match: 8. This CDR3 reads CATGKTSGKSGELFF. The DNA of the CDR3 is TGTGCCACCGGAAAGACTAGCGGGAAATCCGGGGAGCTGTTTTTT.

To note about this clonotype: A read error may account for a junction end that differs from germline. The chain couples TRBV29-1 to TRBJ2-1; D might be TRBD2 (5 bases). Germline CDR1 SQVTM, CDR2 ANQGSEA. There are 14 residues in the CDR3. CDR3 in amino acids: CSAEEGEGWYEQFF. The CDR3 DNA reads TGCAGCGCTGAAGAGGGCGAGGGATGGTATGAGCAGTTCTTC.

In the case of this clonotype: This may stem from a read error, because a much larger clone lies one nucleotide away. V usage is TRBV5-1 and J usage is TRBJ2-7; D is perhaps TRBD1 or TRBD2 (5 bases each). Germline lookup yields CDR1 SGHRS and CDR2 YFSETQ. The ends were cut back, 8 bases at V and 12 bases at J, with 18 bases in the middle. The CDR3 totals 11 residues. The DNA of the CDR3 is TGCGCCAGTATTGGGGACCGGTCGTTGTACTTC. It specifies CASIGDRSLYF.

This clonotype was observed many times. The J gene is TRBJ1-4, the V gene TRBV5-4, with 9 bases that match TRBD1. V gave up 5 bases and J gave up 6 bases; unmatched junction bases: 5. This CDR3 has 14 amino acids. Germline-derived CDR1 and CDR2 are SGHNT and YYREEE (reference sequence). CDR3 sequence reads: CASSPGTGYEKLFF. CDR3 sequence (DNA): TGTGCCAGCAGTCCCGGGACAGGGTATGAAAAACTGTTTTTT.

As concerns this clonotype: Being one base from a much bigger clone, this may be a read error. The gene calls are TRBV5-6 and TRBJ1-5; TRBD1 matches 8 bases. The germline V gene encodes CDR1 SGHDT and CDR2 YYEEEE. The CDR3 length is 16 residues. This CDR3 reads CASSEGTGGSNRPQHF. The CDR3 DNA reads as TGTGCCAGCAGCGAAGGGACAGGTGGAAGCAATCGGCCCCAGCATTTT.

This clonotype came up a few times. An end of the junction differs from the germline gene, which may be a read error. The chain employs TRBV11-2 and TRBJ2-1, with D hard to call. CDR1 SGHAT and CDR2 FQNNGV come from the germline V gene. The CDR3 runs to 16 residues. CDR3 nucleotides: TGTACCAGCAGCTTAGAACGGGTGAGTTCCTACAATGAGCAGTTCTTC. Its translation is CTSSLERVSSYNEQFF.

Comment on this clonotype: A much larger clonotype is one base distant, so this may be a read error. The chain recombines TRBV6-6 with TRBJ2-2, with 7 nucleotides matching TRBD1. The germline V gene encodes CDR1 MNHNY and CDR2 SVGAGI (reference sequence). This CDR3 spans 14 amino acids. CDR3 protein: CASTRGRDTGKLFF. The CDR3 region has the DNA TGTGCCAGCACGAGGGGGCGCGACACCGGGAAGCTGTTTTTT.

As to this clonotype: The junction shows a germline mismatch at one end, possibly a read error. The chain couples TRBV6-5 to TRBJ2-7; D tentatively reads TRBD1 or TRBD2 (5 bases each). This CDR3 has 13 residues. Per the germline V gene, CDR1 is MNHEY and CDR2 is SVGAGI. CDR3 residues: CASSFRDHREQYF. For the CDR3, the DNA is TGTGCCAGCAGTTTCCGGGACCATCGCGAGCAGTACTTT.

The table lists this clonotype with many counts. J is TRBJ1-2 and V is TRBV11-2; a possible D gene is TRBD1 (5 bases). This CDR3 is 14 amino acids long. Germline V gene lookup returns CDR1 SGHAT and CDR2 FQNNGV. V lost 5 bases and J lost 5, with 15 bases in between. The CDR3 loop reads CASSPIRGWYGYTF. The CDR3 DNA is TGTGCCAGCAGCCCCATTAGGGGTTGGTATGGCTACACCTTC.

Sample share makes this clonotype medium-sized. The rearrangement links TRBV11-3 to TRBJ2-7; a weak D match, TRBD1 (5 bases). The V gene's germline CDR1 is SGHNT and CDR2 YENEEA. CDR3 length: 12 amino acids. V was cut by 2 bases and J by 4 bases, with 6 bases left in between. The CDR3 DNA follows: TGTGCCAGCAGCTTAACAGGTTACGAGCAGTACTTC. Translation gives CASSLTGYEQYF.

The gene calls are TRBV11-1 and TRBJ1-1; TRBD1 is a possible D gene (5 bases). The germline V gene encodes CDR1 SGHAT and CDR2 FQDESV (reference sequence). The length of the CDR3 is 12 residues. V was shortened by 5 bases and J by 6 bases, with 10 bases between the two germline ends. The CDR3 sequence: CASSGDASEAFF. CDR3 DNA sequence: TGTGCCAGCAGCGGGGACGCTTCTGAAGCTTTCTTT.

Details on this clonotype: Just one base apart from a much larger clone, this may be a read error. The chain joins TRBV6-2 or TRBV6-3 to TRBJ2-3; 7 nucleotides match TRBD2. CDR1 is MNHEY, CDR2 SVGEGT, per germline. This CDR3 is 14 amino acids long. The CDR3 sequence: CASTLSGNTDTQCF. CDR3 sequence (DNA): TGTGCCAGCACCTTAAGCGGGAACACAGATACGCAGTGTTTT.

To note about this clonotype: One junction end disagrees with the germline gene, perhaps due to a read error. The J gene is TRBJ2-7, the V gene TRBV12-3 or TRBV12-4; D unclear. The CDR3 has 13 amino acids. CDR3 protein: CASSLRIPYEPYF. The CDR3 DNA sequence: TGTGCCAGCAGTTTAAGAATACCCTACGAGCCGTACTTC.

Comments on this clonotype: The junction differs from germline at one of its ends, possibly a read error. The rearrangement uses TRBV20-1 and TRBJ1-1; unclear D gene. The length of the CDR3 is 12 residues. The germline V gene has CDR1 DFQATT and CDR2 SNEGSKA (reference sequence). CDR3 bases: TGCAGTACTAGAGACCCGAAGACTGAAGCTTTCTTT. It yields the protein CSTRDPKTEAFF.

There are many counts of this clonotype. This chain joins TRBV6-5 and TRBJ2-3, with TRBD1 as a possible D gene (5 bases). V dropped 7 bases and J dropped 3 bases, with 11 bases sitting between them. This CDR3 contains 13 residues. CDR1 is MNHEY and CDR2 is SVGAGI in the germline V gene. The CDR3 sequence is CASIPAGTDTQYF. CDR3 coding DNA: TGTGCCAGCATCCCGGCAGGGACAGATACGCAGTATTTT.

A word on this clonotype: The limits of the CDR3 on the DNA are not certain, so only TCRdb's listed CDR3 is given. This chain connects TRBV11-3 to TRBJ2-2; the table's D gene call, TRBD1, was not cross checked with the DNA. The CDR3 adds up to 15 amino acids, both ends counted. Germline loops: CDR1 SGHNT, CDR2 YENEEA. Here the CDR3 reads CAGSFGQGSTGEPFF.

Of note for this clonotype: Since a much larger clone is just one base distant, this may be a read error. The rearrangement joins TRBV5-1 to TRBJ1-4; the match to TRBD1 covers 8 bases. CDR3 length: 14 residues. Germline loops: CDR1 SGHRS, CDR2 YFSETQ. CDR3 region: CASSKQGDYEKLLF. CDR3 nucleotides: TGCGCCAGCAGCAAACAGGGGGACTATGAAAAACTGTTATTT.

For this clonotype: Since a much larger clone is just one base distant, this may be a read error. The chain links TRBV6-5 to TRBJ1-3; possibly TRBD1 for D (6 bases). CDR3 length: 14 amino acids. Trimming removed 6 bases from V and 4 bases from J, with 13 bases in between. Germline CDR1 is MNHEY and CDR2 is SVGAGI. The CDR3 loop is CASSRGGHGNTIYF. The DNA for the CDR3 is TGTGCCAGCAGCCGCGGGGGCCACGGAAACACCATATATTTT.

A remark on this clonotype: A junction boundary mismatches the germline segment, possibly from a read error. The chain combines TRBV11-2 with TRBJ2-5, with D maybe TRBD2 (5 bases). The CDR3 loop spans 14 amino acids. The germline gives CDR1 SGHAT, CDR2 FQNNGV. The CDR3 region is CASSLDWVGETHYF. CDR3 nucleotide sequence: TGTGCCAGCAGCTTAGATTGGGTGGGAGAGACCCACTATTTC.

Remarks on this clonotype: A much larger clone lies a single base off, so this may be a read error. The conserved phenylalanine or tryptophan is not found at the CDR3 terminus, so this likely reflects a read error. The CDR3 protein is CAISEIGDSNQPQHY. The CDR3 coding sequence is TGTGCCATCAGTGAGATAGGGGATAGCAATCAGCCCCAGCATTAT. This rearrangement joins TRBV10-3 to TRBJ1-5; weak D call: TRBD1 (5 bases). V was clipped by 2 bases and J by 0 bases, with 8 bases between them. The V gene's germline CDR1 is ENHRY and CDR2 SYGVKD. This CDR3 is built from 15 residues.